The entry below gives a single T cell receptor beta chain sequence along with its context. No antigen is known for it. The data were taken from a study of regulatory T cells in long-lasting Graves disease. Study-wide points: Persistent patients had a count of shared public clonotypes (over 2,500) that exceeded that of new patients (around 970).

Arm-PCR of CDR3 regions and iRepertoire HTBI primers were the basis on which TCR beta libraries were built. TCRdb re-analysed the multiplex PCR reads in MiXCR, keeping a single row per CDR3 protein. The sample yields fewer than 650,000 distinct CDR3 sequences, 15% to 20% seen once. This CDR3 contains 15 residues. V lost 4 bases, J lost 3 bases, and 15 bases lay in between. CDR1 is SGDLS, CDR2 YYNGEE, per germline. Time point specified: newly diagnosed GD, antithyroid drugs for less than 3 months. The TCR library was made from RNA that had been extracted from PBMCs in TRIzol. These data were also filed under a second study, of T cells in Graves' hyperthyroidism and ophthalmopathy.

This clonotype was sampled from a man aged 18 to 30 with Graves disease. Sequencing used peripheral blood mononuclear cells (PBMCs), obtained at new diagnosis, from a patient treated with antithyroid drugs. The rearrangement joins TRBV9 to TRBJ2-3; unclear D gene. The CDR3 nucleotides read TGTGCCAGCAGCTTAGTGGGCGGTATTACAGATACGCAGTATTTT. Encoded protein: CASSLVGGITDTQYF. The full variable domain, with the rest looked up from reference TRBV9 and TRBJ2-3, is DSGVTQTPKHLITATGQRVTLRCSPRSGDLSVYWYQQSLDQGLQFLIQYYNGEERAKGNILERFSAQQFPDLHSELNLSSLELGDSALYFCASSLVGGITDTQYFGPGTRLTVL.